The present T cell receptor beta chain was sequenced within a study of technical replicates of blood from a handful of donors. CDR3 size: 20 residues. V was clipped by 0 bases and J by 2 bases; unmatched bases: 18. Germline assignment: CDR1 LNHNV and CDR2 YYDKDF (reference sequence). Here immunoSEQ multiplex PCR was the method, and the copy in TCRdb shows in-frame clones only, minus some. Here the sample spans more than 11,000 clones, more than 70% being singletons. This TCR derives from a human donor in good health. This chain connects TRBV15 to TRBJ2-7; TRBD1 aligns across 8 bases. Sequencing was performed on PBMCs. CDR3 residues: CATSRDEFIILQGGTYEQYF. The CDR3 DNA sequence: TGTGCCACCAGCAGAGATGAGTTCATAATTCTACAGGGGGGCACCTACGAGCAGTACTTC.